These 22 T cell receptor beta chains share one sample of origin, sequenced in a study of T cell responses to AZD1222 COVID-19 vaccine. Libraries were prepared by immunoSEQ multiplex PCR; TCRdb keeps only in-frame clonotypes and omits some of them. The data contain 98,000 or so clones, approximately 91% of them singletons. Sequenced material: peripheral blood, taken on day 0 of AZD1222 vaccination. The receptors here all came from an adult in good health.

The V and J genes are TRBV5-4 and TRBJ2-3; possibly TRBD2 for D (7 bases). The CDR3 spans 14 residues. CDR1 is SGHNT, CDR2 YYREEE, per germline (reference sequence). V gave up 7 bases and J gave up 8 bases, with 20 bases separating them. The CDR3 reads CASRSWGGRVTQYF. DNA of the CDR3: TGTGCCAGCCGGTCGTGGGGGGGCCGAGTTACGCAGTATTTT.

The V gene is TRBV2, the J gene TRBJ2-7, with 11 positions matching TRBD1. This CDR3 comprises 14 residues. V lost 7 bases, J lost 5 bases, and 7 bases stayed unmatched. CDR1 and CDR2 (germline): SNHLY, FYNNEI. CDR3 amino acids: CASITRDRGNEQYF. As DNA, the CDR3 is TGTGCCAGCATCACCCGGGACAGGGGGAACGAGCAGTACTTC.

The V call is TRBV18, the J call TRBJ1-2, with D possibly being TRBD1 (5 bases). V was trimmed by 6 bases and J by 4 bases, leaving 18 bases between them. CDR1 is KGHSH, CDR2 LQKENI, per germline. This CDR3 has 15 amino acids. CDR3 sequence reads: CASSLDLAGSYGYTF. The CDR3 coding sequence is TGTGCCAGCTCGCTAGACTTGGCAGGGAGCTATGGCTACACCTTC. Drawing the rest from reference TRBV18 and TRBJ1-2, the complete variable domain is NAGVMQNPRHLVRRRGQEARLRCSPMKGHSHVYWYRQLPEEGLKFMVYLQKENIIDESGMPKERFSAEFPKEGPSILRIQQVVRGDSAAYFCASSLDLAGSYGYTFGSGTRLTVV.

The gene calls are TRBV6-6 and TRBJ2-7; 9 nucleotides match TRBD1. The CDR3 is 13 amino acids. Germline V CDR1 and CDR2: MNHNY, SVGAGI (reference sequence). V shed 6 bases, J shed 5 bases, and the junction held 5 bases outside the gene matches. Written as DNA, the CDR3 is TGTGCCAGCAGACGGGACAGGGAAAACGAGCAGTACTTC. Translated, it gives CASRRDRENEQYF.

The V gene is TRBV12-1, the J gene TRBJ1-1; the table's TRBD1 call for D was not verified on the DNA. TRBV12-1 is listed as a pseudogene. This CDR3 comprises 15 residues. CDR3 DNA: TGTGCCAGCAGCCCCGGGACAGGGTTGGGCACTGAAGCTTTCTTT. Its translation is CASSPGTGLGTEAFF.

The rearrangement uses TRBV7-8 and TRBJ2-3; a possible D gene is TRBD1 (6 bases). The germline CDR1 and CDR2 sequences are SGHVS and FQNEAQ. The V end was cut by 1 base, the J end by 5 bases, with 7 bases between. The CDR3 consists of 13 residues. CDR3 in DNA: TGTGCCAGCAGCTTAGGGGGGCAAGATACGCAGTATTTT. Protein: CASSLGGQDTQYF. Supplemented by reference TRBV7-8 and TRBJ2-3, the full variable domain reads GAGVSQSPRYKVAKRGQDVALRCDPISGHVSLFWYQQALGQGPEFLTYFQNEAQLDKSGLPSDRFFAERPEGSVSTLKIQRTQQEDSAVYLCASSLGGQDTQYFGPGTRLTVL.

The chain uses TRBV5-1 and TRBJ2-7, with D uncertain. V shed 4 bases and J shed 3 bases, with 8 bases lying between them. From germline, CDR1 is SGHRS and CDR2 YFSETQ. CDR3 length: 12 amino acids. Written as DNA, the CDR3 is TGCGCCAGCAGCGCGAACCTCTACGAGCAGTACTTC. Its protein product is CASSANLYEQYF.

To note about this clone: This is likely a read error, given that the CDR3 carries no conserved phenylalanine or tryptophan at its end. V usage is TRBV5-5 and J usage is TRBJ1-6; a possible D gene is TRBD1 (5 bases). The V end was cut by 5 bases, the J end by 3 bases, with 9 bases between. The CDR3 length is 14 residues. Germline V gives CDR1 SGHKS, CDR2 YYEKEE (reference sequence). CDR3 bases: TGTGCCAGCAGTGTGGACATCTATAATTCACCCCTCCACCTT. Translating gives CASSVDIYNSPLHL.

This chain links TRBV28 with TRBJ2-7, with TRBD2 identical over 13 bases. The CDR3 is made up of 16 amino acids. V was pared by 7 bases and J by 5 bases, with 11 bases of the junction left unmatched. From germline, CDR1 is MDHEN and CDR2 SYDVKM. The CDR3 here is CASIPGLAGPGHEQYF. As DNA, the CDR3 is TGTGCCAGCATCCCGGGACTAGCGGGGCCGGGCCACGAGCAGTACTTC.

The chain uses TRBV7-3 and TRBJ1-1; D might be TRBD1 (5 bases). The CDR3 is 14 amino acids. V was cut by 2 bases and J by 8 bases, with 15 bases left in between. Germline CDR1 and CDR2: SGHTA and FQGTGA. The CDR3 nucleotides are TGTGCCAGCAGCTTACGGGGGACCCAGCAGGAAGCTTTCTTT. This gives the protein CASSLRGTQQEAFF.

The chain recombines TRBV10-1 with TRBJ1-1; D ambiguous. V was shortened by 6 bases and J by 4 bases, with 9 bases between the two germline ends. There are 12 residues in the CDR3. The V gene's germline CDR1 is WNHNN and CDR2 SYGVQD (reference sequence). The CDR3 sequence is CASSVGGTEAFF. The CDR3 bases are TGCGCCAGCAGCGTGGGAGGCACTGAAGCTTTCTTT.

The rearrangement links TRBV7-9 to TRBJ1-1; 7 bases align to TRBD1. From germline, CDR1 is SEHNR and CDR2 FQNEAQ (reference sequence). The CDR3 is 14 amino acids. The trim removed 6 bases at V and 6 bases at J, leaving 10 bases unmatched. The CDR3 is CASRAVQGIPEAFF. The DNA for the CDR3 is TGTGCCAGCAGAGCGGTACAGGGGATACCTGAAGCTTTCTTT.

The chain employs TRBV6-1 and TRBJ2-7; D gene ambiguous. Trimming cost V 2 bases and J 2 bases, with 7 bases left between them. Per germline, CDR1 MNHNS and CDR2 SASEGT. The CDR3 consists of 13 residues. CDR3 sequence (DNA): TGTGCCAGCAGTGAAAATCCCCCCTACGAGCAGTACTTC. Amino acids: CASSENPPYEQYF.

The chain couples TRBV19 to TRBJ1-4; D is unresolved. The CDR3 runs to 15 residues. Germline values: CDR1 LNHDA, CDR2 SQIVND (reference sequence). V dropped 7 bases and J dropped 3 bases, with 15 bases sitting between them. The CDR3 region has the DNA TGTGCCAGTATCAATACCCCGGGGTCTAATGAAAAACTGTTTTTT. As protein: CASINTPGSNEKLFF.

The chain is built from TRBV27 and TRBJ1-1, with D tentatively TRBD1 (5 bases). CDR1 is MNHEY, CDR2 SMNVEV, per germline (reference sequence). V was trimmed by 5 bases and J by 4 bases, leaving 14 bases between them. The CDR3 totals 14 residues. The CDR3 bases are TGTGCCAGCAGTCCTCTTGGGGCGGGCACTGAAGCTTTCTTT. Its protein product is CASSPLGAGTEAFF.

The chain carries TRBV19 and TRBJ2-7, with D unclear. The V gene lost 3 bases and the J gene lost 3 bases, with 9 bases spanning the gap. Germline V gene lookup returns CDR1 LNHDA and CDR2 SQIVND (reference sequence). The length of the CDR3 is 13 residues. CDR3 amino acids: CASSIGALYEQYF. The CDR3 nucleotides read TGTGCCAGTAGTATCGGCGCACTCTACGAGCAGTACTTC.

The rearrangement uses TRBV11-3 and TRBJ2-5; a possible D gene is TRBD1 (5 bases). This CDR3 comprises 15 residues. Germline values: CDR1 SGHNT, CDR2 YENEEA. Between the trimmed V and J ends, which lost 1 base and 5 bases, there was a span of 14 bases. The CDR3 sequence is CASSLGMVGPETQYF. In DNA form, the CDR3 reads TGTGCCAGCAGCTTAGGAATGGTGGGGCCGGAGACCCAGTACTTC.

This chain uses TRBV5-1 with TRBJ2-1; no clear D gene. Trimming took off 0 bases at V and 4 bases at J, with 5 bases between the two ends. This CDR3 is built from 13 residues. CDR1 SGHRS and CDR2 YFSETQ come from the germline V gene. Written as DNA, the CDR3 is TGCGCCAGCAGCTTGGACATATACAATGAGCAGTTCTTC. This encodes CASSLDIYNEQFF.

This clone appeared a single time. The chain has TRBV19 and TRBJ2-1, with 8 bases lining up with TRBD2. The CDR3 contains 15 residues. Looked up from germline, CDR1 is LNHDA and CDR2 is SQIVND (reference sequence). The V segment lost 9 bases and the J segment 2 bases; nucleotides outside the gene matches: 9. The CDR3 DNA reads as TGTGCCAGCTCCCTCCGGGGGGGGACCTACAATGAGCAGTTCTTC. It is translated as CASSLRGGTYNEQFF.

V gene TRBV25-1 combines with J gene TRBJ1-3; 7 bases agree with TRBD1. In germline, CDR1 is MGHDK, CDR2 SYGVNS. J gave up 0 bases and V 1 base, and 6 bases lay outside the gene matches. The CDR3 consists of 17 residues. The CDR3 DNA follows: TGTGCCAGCAGTGAATTCGGTAGGGGGCTCTCTGGAAACACCATATATTTT. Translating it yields CASSEFGRGLSGNTIYF.

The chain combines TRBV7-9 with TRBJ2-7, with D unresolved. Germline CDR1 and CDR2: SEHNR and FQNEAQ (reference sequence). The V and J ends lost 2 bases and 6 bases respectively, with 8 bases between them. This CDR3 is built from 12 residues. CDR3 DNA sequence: TGTGCCAGCAGCTTATCTGGGCCCGAGCAGTACTTC. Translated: CASSLSGPEQYF.

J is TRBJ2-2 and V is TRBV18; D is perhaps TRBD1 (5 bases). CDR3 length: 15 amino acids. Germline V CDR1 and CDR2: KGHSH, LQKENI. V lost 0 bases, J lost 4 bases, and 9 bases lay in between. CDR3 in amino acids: CASSPPGQVTGELFF. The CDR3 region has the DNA TGTGCCAGCTCACCACCCGGACAAGTCACCGGGGAGCTGTTTTTT.